One T cell receptor beta chain is described in this entry. This clone has more than one count but fewer than ten. It lacks a known antigen. Nothing much larger sits one base from this clone, and base qualities are not available. Per the germline V gene, SGHVS is the CDR1 and FQNEAQ is the CDR2. The CDR3, from cysteine to phenylalanine, totals 15 residues. Just CDR3 DNA is preserved here, 45 bases in frame from base 1. V is reduced by 2 bases and J by 7 bases, leaving a spacing of 15 bases between them. Explained via the paper, the time point label denotes: roughly 12 months on ibrutinib. For TCR beta library preparation, about 2.2 micrograms of genomic DNA was extracted from cryopreserved PBMCs. Longitudinal blood samples from CLL patients on ibrutinib monotherapy were analyzed using high-throughput TCR beta sequencing. Patients were enrolled in a phase 2 open-label single-center ibrutinib monotherapy trial.

This specimen comes from a study of cytotoxic CD8 clonotypes in ibrutinib-treated CLL (dated by TCRdb to the early 2020s). Study-level background: The cohort had some eleven relapsed/refractory and approximately 14 treatment-naive patients; 17 were IGHV unmutated. Responses were partial in about 25 patients and complete in 2; after median about 5.5 years follow-up, approximately 15 stayed in remission and approximately 12 progressed. Samples averaged approximately 260,000 productive templates and tens of thousands of productive rearrangements. The response samples were drawn at a median of approximately 12 months into treatment, with a range of about 6 to 40 months. Cryopreserved peripheral blood mononuclear cells were collected at three points: before therapy, at response, and at either sustained remission or disease progression. Of the approximately 91 people in the trial, about 27 had longitudinal samples available. Every remission and progressive disease sample was obtained while ibrutinib was still being received by the patients.

Overall study results and their limits: Public clonotypes were rare and either contracted or stayed stable during treatment, and the rise in clonality at ibrutinib response reflected the expansion of private clonotypes. Clonality increased at ibrutinib response, stayed stable in sustained remission, and fell back toward baseline at progression. Sampling times were not matched between sustained-remission and progressing patients, and lymph node repertoires were not studied. Baseline clonality was found to be higher than that of age-matched healthy donors and was strongly correlated with circulating CD8+ T-cell counts.

A MiSeq instrument was used for deep resolution sequencing, which targeted depths ranging from 1 in 1 million up to 1 in 200,000 T cells, with coverage averaging 10x for each clonotype. The immunoSEQ hsTCRB Kit was used to generate TCR beta libraries. On the study's bioinformatics: Data were analyzed with ImmunoSEQ Data Assistant and ImmunoSEQ Analyzer, with V, D and J genes assigned per IMGT definitions. Clonality was computed as one minus normalized Shannon entropy of productive rearrangement frequencies, ranging from 0 to 1. Public clonotype analysis was restricted to overrepresented clonotypes comprising at least 0.05% of each patient's repertoire. About a dozen age-matched healthy donor repertoires from immuneACCESS served as clonality controls. Held by TCRdb, this immuneACCESS table contains in-frame sequences only and omits some clones. Under half of the omission traces to an unresolved V gene where checked; the cause of the rest is unknown. For V, J and clone size, that table is used; D and trimming come from the DNA. Here the sample has tens of thousands of clones; around 52% occur a single time. The ten largest account for roughly 15% of the sample.

The material was PBMCs, obtained after 12 months of ibrutinib treatment. The V gene is TRBV7-8 and the J gene is TRBJ2-4, with no D gene named confidently. The TCR was taken from a human donor with chronic lymphocytic leukemia. The nucleotide sequence is given as TGTGCCAGCAGCTTATTCGGAGCTTTACAGAACATTCAGTACTTC. Its coded protein is CASSLFGALQNIQYF.